What follows is one T cell receptor beta chain and its context. What it binds is unknown. The CDR3 contains 15 residues. The V segment lost 6 bases and the J segment 2 bases; nucleotides outside the gene matches: 6. Germline CDR1 and CDR2: ENHRY and SYGVKD. These data originate in a study of T-cell reconstitution after alpha-beta-depleted transplantation in children. Overall study results and limits: Several patients had high TCRbeta diversity at day 60; it came from surviving recipient T cells and thymic progenitors. Roughly two months post-transplant, alpha-beta T cells reportedly originated from several hundred graft clones that had expanded.

Unique molecular identifiers featured in how the TCRbeta library was prepared. TCRdb ran MiXCR on the PCR reads and lists one entry per CDR3 protein. This sample carries about 980,000 distinct CDR3 sequences, 25% to 30% of them seen once, and the ten largest clones take under 30%. The sequence was obtained from a boy younger than two who had a stem cell transplant for SCID, so the T cells may come from the graft donor. The rearrangement uses TRBV10-3 and TRBJ2-1; 8 positions agree with TRBD1. Source: PBMCs, mostly from graft donor cells, taken 360 days after TCRalphabeta/CD19-depleted stem cell transplant. The CDR3, as DNA: TGTGCCATCAGCCTCCGGACAGGGACCTACAATGAGCAGTTCTTC. This encodes CAISLRTGTYNEQFF.